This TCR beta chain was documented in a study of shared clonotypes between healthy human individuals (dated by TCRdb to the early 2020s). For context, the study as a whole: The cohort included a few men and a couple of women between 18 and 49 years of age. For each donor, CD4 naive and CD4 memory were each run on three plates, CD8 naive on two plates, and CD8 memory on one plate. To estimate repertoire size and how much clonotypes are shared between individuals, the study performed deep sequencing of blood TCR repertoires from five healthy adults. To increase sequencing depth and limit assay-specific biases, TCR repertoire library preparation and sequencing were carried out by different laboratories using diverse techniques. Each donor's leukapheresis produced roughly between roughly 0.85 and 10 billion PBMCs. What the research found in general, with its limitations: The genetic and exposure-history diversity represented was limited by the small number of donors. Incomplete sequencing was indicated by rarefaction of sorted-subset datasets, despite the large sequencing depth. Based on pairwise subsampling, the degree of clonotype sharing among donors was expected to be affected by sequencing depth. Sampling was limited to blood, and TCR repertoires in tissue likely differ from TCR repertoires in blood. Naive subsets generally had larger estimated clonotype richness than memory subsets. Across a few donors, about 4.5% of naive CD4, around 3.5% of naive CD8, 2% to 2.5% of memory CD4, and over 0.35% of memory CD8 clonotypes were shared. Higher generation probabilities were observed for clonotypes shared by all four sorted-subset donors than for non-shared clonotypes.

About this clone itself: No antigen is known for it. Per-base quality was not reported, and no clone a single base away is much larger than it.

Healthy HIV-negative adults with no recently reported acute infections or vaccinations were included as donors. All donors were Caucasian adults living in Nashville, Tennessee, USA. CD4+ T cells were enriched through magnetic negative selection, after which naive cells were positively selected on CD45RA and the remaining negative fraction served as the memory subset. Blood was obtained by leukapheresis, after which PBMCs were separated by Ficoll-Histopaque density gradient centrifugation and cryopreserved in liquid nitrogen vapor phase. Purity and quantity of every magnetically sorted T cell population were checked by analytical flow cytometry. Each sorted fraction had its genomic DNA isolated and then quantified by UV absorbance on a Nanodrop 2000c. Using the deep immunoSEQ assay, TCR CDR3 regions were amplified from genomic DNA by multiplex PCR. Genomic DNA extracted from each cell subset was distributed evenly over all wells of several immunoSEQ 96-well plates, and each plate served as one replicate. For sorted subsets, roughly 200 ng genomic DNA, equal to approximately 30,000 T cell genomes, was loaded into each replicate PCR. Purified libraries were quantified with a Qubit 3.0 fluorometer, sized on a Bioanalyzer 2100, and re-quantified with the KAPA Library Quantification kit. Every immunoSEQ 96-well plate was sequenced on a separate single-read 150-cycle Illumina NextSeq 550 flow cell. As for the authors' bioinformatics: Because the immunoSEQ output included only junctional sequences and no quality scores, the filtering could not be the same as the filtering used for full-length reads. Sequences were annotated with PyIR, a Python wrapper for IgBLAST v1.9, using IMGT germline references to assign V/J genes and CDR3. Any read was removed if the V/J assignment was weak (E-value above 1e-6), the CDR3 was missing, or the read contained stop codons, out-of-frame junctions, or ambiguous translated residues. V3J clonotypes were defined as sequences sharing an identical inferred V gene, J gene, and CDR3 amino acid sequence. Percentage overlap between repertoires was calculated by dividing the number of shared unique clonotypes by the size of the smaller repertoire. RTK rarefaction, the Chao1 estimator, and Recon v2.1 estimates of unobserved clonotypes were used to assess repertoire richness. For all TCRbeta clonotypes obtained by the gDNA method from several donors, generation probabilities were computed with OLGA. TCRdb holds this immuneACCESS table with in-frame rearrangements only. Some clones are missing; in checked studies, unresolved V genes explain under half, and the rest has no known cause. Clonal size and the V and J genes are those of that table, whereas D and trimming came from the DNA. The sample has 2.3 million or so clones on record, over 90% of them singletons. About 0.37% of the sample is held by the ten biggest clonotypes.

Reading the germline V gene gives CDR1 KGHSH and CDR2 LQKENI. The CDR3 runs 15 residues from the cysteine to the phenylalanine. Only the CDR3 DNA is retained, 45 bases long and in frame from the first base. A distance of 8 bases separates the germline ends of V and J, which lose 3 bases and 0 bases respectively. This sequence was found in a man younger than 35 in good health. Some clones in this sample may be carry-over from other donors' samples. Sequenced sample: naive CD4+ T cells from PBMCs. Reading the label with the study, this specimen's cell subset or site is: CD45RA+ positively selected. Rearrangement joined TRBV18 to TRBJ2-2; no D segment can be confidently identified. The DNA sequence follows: TGTGCCAGCTCACCCTTCGGCCCGAACACCGGGGAGCTGTTTTTT. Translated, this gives CASSPFGPNTGELFF.